The clone carrying this TCR beta chain is categorized as medium-sized (0.01 to 0.1%). What it binds is not known. This entry belongs to a study of radiotherapy plus CTLA-4 blockade in lung cancer. On the study more broadly: Patients showed objective responses in over 15% of cases, and disease control was achieved by under 40%.

Profiling relied on immunoSEQ multiplex PCR, and the TCRdb table lists in-frame clones only, not all of them. The sample yields approximately 40,000 clones, about 68% seen once. Whole-study results and caveats: Among blood TCR repertoires after radiotherapy plus ipilimumab, tumor-derived clones expanded. Increased serum interferon-beta after radiation also reportedly predicted response strongly.

CDR3 length: 14 amino acids. Trimming cost V 3 bases and J 4 bases, with 9 bases left between them. The germline V gene has CDR1 LNHDA and CDR2 SQIVND (reference sequence). Material: peripheral blood, obtained from a patient treated with radiotherapy plus ipilimumab. The chain joins TRBV19 to TRBJ1-4; TRBD1 might be the D (6 bases). The receptor was derived from a human donor with non-small cell lung cancer who had stable disease on radiotherapy plus ipilimumab. The CDR3 loop is CASSMGHGNEKLFF. The DNA of the CDR3 is TGTGCCAGTAGTATGGGACACGGTAATGAAAAACTGTTTTTT. Full variable domain (remainder filled in from reference TRBV19 and TRBJ1-4): DGGITQSPKYLFRKEGQNVTLSCEQNLNHDAMYWYRQDPGQGLRLIYYSQIVNDFQKGDIAEGYSVSREKKESFPLTVTSAQKNPTAFYLCASSMGHGNEKLFFGSGTQLSVL.